The present T cell receptor (beta chain) was sequenced within a study of cytomegalovirus exposure and HLA in healthy donors. Overall study findings and caveats: In an earlier analysis, most TCR beta V segments were productive about 90% or about 30% of the time. HLA allele associations emerged for roughly 17,000 TCR beta sequences in a later analysis, at 0.05 false discovery rate. Some TCR beta chains (over 150 of them) were listed as cytomegalovirus-associated. Common viral pathogens seemed, in a later analysis, to connect with several of the most significant clusters.

PCR was performed using 60 Vbeta and 13 Jbeta primers. Sequencing was performed with immunoSEQ multiplex PCR; in TCRdb, only in-frame clones are kept and a portion is missing. The repertoire holds 60,000 to 70,000 clones, over 75% seen once, with almost 4.5% in the top ten. Regarding this clone: Its specificity is not known.

The CDR3 loop spans 15 amino acids. V was trimmed by 4 bases and J by 7 bases, leaving 19 bases between them. Per the germline V gene, CDR1 is SEHNR and CDR2 is FQNEAQ (reference sequence). This TCR was sampled from a woman aged 30 to 39 in good health and CMV-seronegative. Sequences were obtained from PBMCs. This chain links TRBV7-9 with TRBJ1-2, with a tentative D call TRBD1 (6 bases). This CDR3 reads CASSSVLGGTGGYTF. The CDR3 region has the DNA TGTGCCAGCAGCTCCGTCCTAGGGGGAACAGGTGGCTACACCTTC.